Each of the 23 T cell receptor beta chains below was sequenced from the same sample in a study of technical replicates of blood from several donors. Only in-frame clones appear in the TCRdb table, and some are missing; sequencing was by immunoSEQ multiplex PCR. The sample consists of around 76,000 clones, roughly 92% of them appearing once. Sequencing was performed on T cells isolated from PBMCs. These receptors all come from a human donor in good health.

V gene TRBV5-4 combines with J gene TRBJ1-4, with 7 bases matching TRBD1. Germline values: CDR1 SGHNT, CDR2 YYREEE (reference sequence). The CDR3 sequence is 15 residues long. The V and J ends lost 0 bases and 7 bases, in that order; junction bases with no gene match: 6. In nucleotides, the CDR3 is TGTGCCAGCAGCTTGGATCCGGGACAGTCTGAAAAACTGTTTTTT. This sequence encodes CASSLDPGQSEKLFF.

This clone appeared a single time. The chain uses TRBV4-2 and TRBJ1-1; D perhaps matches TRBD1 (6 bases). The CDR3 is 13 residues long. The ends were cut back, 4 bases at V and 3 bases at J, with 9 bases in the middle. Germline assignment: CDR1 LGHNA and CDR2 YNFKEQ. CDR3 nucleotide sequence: TGTGCCAGCAGCCCCCGGACAGACACTGAAGCTTTCTTT. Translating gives CASSPRTDTEAFF.

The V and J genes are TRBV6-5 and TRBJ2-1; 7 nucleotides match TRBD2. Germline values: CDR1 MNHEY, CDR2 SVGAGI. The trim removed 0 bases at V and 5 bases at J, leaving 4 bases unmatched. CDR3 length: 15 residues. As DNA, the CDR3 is TGTGCCAGCAGTTACTCCCGACTAGCTGACAATGAGCAGTTCTTC. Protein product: CASSYSRLADNEQFF.

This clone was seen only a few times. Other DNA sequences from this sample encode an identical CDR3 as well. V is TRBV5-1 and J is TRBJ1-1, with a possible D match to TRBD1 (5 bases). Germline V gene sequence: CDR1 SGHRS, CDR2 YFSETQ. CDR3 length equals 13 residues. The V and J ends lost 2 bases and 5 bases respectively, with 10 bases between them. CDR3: CASSLRGGTEAFF. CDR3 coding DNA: TGCGCCAGCAGCTTAAGGGGAGGGACTGAAGCTTTCTTT.

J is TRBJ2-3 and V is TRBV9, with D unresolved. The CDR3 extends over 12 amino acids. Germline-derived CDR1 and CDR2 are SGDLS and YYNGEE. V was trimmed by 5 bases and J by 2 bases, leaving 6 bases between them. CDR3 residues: CASRNYTDTQYF. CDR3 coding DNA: TGTGCCAGCAGAAATTACACAGATACGCAGTATTTT.

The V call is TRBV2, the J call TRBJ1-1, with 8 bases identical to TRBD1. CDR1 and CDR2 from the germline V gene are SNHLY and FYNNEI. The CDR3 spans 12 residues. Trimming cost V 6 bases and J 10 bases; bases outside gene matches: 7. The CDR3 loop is CASSQDRERAFF. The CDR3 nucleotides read TGTGCCAGCAGCCAGGACAGGGAAAGAGCTTTCTTT.

CDR3 sequence (DNA): TGTGCCAGCGGCCCCCTAGCGGGAGATCATGAGCAGTTCTTC. Translating it yields CASGPLAGDHEQFF. V and J are TRBV5-4 and TRBJ2-1; TRBD2 matches 10 bases. CDR3 length: 14 residues. Per germline, CDR1 SGHNT and CDR2 YYREEE (reference sequence). J was trimmed by 8 bases and V by 7 bases; bases with no gene match: 9.

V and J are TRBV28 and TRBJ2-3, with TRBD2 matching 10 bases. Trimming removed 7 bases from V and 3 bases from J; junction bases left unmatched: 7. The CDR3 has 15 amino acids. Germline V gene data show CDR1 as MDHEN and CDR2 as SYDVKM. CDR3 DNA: TGTGCCAGCAAACTAGCGGGGAGTGGTACAGATACGCAGTATTTT. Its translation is CASKLAGSGTDTQYF.

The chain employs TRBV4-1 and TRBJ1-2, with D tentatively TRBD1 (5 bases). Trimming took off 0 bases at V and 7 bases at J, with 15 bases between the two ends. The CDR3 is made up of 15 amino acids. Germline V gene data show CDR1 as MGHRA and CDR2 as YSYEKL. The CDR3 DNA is TGCGCCAGCAGCCAAGACTTTCGGGGGATGAGTGGCTACACCTTC. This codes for CASSQDFRGMSGYTF.

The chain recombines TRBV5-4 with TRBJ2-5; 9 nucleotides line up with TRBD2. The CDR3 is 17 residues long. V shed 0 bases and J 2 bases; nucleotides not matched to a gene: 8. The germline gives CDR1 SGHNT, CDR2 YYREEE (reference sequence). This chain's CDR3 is CASSLVLAGDWQETQYF. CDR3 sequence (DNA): TGTGCCAGCAGCTTGGTTTTAGCGGGAGACTGGCAAGAGACCCAGTACTTC.

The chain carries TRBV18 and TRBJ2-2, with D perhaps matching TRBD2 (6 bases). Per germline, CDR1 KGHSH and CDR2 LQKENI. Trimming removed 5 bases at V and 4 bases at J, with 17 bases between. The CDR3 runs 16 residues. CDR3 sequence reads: CASSATSGLSTGELFF. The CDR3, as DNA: TGTGCCAGCTCAGCTACTTCGGGACTCAGCACCGGGGAGCTGTTTTTT.

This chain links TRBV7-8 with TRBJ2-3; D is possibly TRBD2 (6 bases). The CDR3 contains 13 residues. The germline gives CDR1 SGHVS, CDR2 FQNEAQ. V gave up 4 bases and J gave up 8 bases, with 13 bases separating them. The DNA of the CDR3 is TGTGCCAGCAGCTACGAGCGGGTGGGTACGCAGTATTTT. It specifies CASSYERVGTQYF. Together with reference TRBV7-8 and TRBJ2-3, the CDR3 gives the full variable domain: GAGVSQSPRYKVAKRGQDVALRCDPISGHVSLFWYQQALGQGPEFLTYFQNEAQLDKSGLPSDRFFAERPEGSVSTLKIQRTQQEDSAVYLCASSYERVGTQYFGPGTRLTVL.

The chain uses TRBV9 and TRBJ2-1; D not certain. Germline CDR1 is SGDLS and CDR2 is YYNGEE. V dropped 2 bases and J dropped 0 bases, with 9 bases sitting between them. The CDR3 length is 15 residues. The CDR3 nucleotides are TGTGCCAGCAGCGTCCTCGGTAGCTCCTACAATGAGCAGTTCTTC. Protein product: CASSVLGSSYNEQFF.

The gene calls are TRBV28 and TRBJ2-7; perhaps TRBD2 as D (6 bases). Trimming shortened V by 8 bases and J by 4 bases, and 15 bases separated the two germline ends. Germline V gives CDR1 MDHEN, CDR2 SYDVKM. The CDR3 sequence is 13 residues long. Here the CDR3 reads CASDSGSNYEQYF. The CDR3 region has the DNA TGTGCCAGCGACTCCGGGAGCAATTACGAGCAGTACTTC.

CDR3 in DNA: TGCGCCAGCAGCCAAGAGGATCGACTTAGGCAAAGCGGCCCAGATACGCAGTATTTT. Protein sequence: CASSQEDRLRQSGPDTQYF. The chain has TRBV4-1 and TRBJ2-3; weak D call: TRBD2 (5 bases). The CDR3 loop spans 19 amino acids. Looked up from germline, CDR1 is MGHRA and CDR2 is YSYEKL. The V gene lost 0 bases and the J gene lost 4 bases, with 23 bases spanning the gap.

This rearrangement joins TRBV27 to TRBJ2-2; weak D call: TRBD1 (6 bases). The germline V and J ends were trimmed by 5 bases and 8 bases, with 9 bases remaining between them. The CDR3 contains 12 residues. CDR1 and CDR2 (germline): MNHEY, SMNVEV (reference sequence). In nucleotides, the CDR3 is TGTGCCAGCAGTCATGGACAGGGGGAGCTGTTTTTT. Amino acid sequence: CASSHGQGELFF.

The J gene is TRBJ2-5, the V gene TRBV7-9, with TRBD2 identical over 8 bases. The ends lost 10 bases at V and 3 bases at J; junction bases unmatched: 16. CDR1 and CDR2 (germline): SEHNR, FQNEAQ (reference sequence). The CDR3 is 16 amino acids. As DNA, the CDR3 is TGTGCCATCAATCGCCGGCGGGAGGTAGGAGAAGAGACCCAGTACTTC. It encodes CAINRRREVGEETQYF.

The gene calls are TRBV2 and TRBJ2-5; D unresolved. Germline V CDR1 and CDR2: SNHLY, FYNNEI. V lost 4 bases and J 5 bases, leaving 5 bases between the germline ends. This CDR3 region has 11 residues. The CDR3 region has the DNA TGTGCCAGCAGTGCTCAGGAGACCCAGTACTTC. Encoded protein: CASSAQETQYF.

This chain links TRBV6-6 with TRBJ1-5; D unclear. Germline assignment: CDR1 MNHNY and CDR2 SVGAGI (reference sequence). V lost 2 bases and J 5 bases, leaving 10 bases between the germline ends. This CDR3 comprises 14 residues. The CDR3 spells CASSYMGGDQPQHF. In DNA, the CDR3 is TGTGCCAGCAGTTACATGGGAGGTGATCAGCCCCAGCATTTT.

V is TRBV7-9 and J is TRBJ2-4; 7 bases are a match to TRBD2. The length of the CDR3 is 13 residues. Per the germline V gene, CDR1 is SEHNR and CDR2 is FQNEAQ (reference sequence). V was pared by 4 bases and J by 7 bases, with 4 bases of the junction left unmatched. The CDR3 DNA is TGTGCCAGCAGCTCCGAGCGGGATAACATTCAGTACTTC. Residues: CASSSERDNIQYF.

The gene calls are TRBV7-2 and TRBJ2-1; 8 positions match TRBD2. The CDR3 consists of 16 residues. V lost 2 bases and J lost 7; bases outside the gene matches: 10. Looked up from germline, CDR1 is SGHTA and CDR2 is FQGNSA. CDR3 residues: CASSLPSGPRMNEQFF. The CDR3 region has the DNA TGTGCCAGCAGCTTACCTAGCGGGCCCCGGATGAATGAGCAGTTCTTC.

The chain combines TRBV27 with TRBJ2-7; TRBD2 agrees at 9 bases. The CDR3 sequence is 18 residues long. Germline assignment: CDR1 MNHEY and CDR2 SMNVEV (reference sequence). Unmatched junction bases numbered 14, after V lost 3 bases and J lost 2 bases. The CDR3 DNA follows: TGTGCCAGCAGTTTTGGGTCCCCATCTAGCGGGGTTCCCTACGAGCAGTACTTC. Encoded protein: CASSFGSPSSGVPYEQYF.

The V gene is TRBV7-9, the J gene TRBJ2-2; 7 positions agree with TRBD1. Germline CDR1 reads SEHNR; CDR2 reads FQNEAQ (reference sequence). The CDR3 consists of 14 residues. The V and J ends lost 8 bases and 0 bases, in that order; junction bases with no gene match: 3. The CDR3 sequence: CASGTVANTGELFF. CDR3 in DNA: TGTGCCAGCGGGACAGTTGCGAACACCGGGGAGCTGTTTTTT.